The rows below give T cell receptor beta chains drawn from one sample of a study of cytomegalovirus exposure and HLA in healthy donors. This table comes from immunoSEQ multiplex PCR, and its TCRdb copy is limited to in-frame clones, with some not included. Among 150,000 to 200,000 clones listed, around 72% were seen once. The sequencing sample was made of PBMCs. These TCRs come from a female donor in good health and CMV-seronegative. The CDR3 runs from the conserved cysteine through the conserved F or W. Fields, in order: J gene, V gene, CDR3 length, clone size, D gene, CDR3 DNA, CDR3 protein. The D gene is left open where the match is weak. A clone size is listed for some rows: how often the clone was seen (once, few, many), or a class if it is expanded.

j_call: TRBJ1-2
v_call: TRBV5-8
cdr3_length: 15
clone_size: .
d_call: TRBD1
cdr3_nt: TGTGCCAGCAGCTCTTTGACAGGGCAGGACTATGGCTACACCTTC
cdr3_aa: CASSSLTGQDYGYTF

j_call: TRBJ1-3
v_call: TRBV7-2
cdr3_length: 15
clone_size: few
d_call: .
cdr3_nt: TGTGCCAGCAGCTCAATTAAGAGCTCTGGAAACACCATATATTTT
cdr3_aa: CASSSIKSSGNTIYF

j_call: TRBJ1-1
v_call: TRBV9
cdr3_length: 16
clone_size: .
d_call: TRBD1
cdr3_nt: TGTGCCAGCAGCGTTTCCCATTCAGGGGGCCCGAGTGAAGCTTTCTTT
cdr3_aa: CASSVSHSGGPSEAFF

j_call: TRBJ2-3
v_call: TRBV25-1
cdr3_length: 13
clone_size: .
d_call: .
cdr3_nt: TGTGCCAGCAGAAGGCAGGGAACAGATACGCAGTATTTT
cdr3_aa: CASRRQGTDTQYF

j_call: TRBJ2-2
v_call: TRBV4-3
cdr3_length: 17
clone_size: .
d_call: .
cdr3_nt: TGCGCCAGCAGCCAAGTGGCGGGTGGGATGAACACCGGGGAGCTGTTTTTT
cdr3_aa: CASSQVAGGMNTGELFF

j_call: TRBJ2-7
v_call: TRBV6-5
cdr3_length: 13
clone_size: few
d_call: TRBD1
cdr3_nt: TGTGCCAGCAGCTTGGGACAGGGGAACGAGCAGTACTTC
cdr3_aa: CASSLGQGNEQYF

j_call: TRBJ2-5
v_call: TRBV7-2
cdr3_length: 13
clone_size: .
d_call: .
cdr3_nt: TGTGCCAGCAGCTTAGTCCAGGGAGAGACCCAGTACTTC
cdr3_aa: CASSLVQGETQYF

j_call: TRBJ2-5
v_call: TRBV28
cdr3_length: 15
clone_size: .
d_call: .
cdr3_nt: TGTGCCAGCAGTTTACGGGTCAGGGCCCAAGAGACCCAGTACTTC
cdr3_aa: CASSLRVRAQETQYF

j_call: TRBJ1-5
v_call: TRBV5-1
cdr3_length: 13
clone_size: .
d_call: .
cdr3_nt: TGCGCCAGCAGCTTGGACACCAATCAGCCCCAGCATTTT
cdr3_aa: CASSLDTNQPQHF

j_call: TRBJ1-5
v_call: TRBV4-1
cdr3_length: 18
clone_size: .
d_call: .
cdr3_nt: TGCGCCAGCAGCCAAGGGGGGGGGTGGGCTTATAGCAATCAGCCCCAGCATTTT
cdr3_aa: CASSQGGGWAYSNQPQHF

j_call: TRBJ1-4
v_call: TRBV19
cdr3_length: 16
clone_size: once
d_call: TRBD1
cdr3_nt: TGTGCCAGTAGTATAGGAGGGGGCCCTCCGGGGGAAAAACTGTTTTTT
cdr3_aa: CASSIGGGPPGEKLFF

j_call: TRBJ2-7
v_call: TRBV7-8
cdr3_length: 15
clone_size: .
d_call: .
cdr3_nt: TGTGCCAGCAGCTTAGCGGTGGACAGTCAATACGAGCAGTACTTC
cdr3_aa: CASSLAVDSQYEQYF

j_call: TRBJ2-7
v_call: TRBV5-4
cdr3_length: 14
clone_size: .
d_call: TRBD1
cdr3_nt: TGTGCCAGCAGCTTTGGGACAGGGGTAGGCGAGCAGTACTTC
cdr3_aa: CASSFGTGVGEQYF

j_call: TRBJ2-7
v_call: TRBV6-5
cdr3_length: 13
clone_size: .
d_call: .
cdr3_nt: TGTGCCAGCGGACACGGACGCGGGGTCGAGCAGTACTTC
cdr3_aa: CASGHGRGVEQYF

j_call: TRBJ1-5
v_call: TRBV19
cdr3_length: 14
clone_size: .
d_call: .
cdr3_nt: TGTGCCAGTAGTCCACCGGGGGGCAATCAGCCCCAGCATTTT
cdr3_aa: CASSPPGGNQPQHF

j_call: TRBJ1-1
v_call: TRBV5-1
cdr3_length: 13
clone_size: .
d_call: TRBD1
cdr3_nt: TGCGCCAGCAGCGCGACAGGGGGCACTGAAGCTTTCTTT
cdr3_aa: CASSATGGTEAFF

j_call: TRBJ1-2
v_call: TRBV6-4
cdr3_length: 16
clone_size: .
d_call: TRBD1
cdr3_nt: TGTGCCAGCAGCCAACAGACACGGACAGGATACTATGACTACACCTTC
cdr3_aa: CASSQQTRTGYYDYTF

j_call: TRBJ1-1
v_call: TRBV5-8
cdr3_length: 15
clone_size: few
d_call: .
cdr3_nt: TGTGCCAGCAGCACCCTTTGGCATATAAACACTGAAGCTTTCTTT
cdr3_aa: CASSTLWHINTEAFF

j_call: TRBJ1-2
v_call: TRBV4-2
cdr3_length: 15
clone_size: .
d_call: .
cdr3_nt: TGTGCCAGCAGCCCCGGGAGGGGTGGGGGCTCTGGCTACACCTTC
cdr3_aa: CASSPGRGGGSGYTF

j_call: TRBJ1-2
v_call: TRBV30
cdr3_length: 13
clone_size: .
d_call: .
cdr3_nt: TGTGCCTGGAGTGTTGTCGGGTTATCTGGCTACACCTTC
cdr3_aa: CAWSVVGLSGYTF

j_call: TRBJ1-1
v_call: TRBV11-2
cdr3_length: 13
clone_size: few
d_call: TRBD1
cdr3_nt: TGTGCCAGCAGCCCCGCGGGACAGGGAGCCCCGGGGTTT
cdr3_aa: CASSPAGQGAPGF

j_call: TRBJ2-7
v_call: TRBV19
cdr3_length: 14
clone_size: .
d_call: TRBD1
cdr3_nt: TGTGCCAGTAGTATGGGGACAGGGGCCTACGAGCAGTACTTC
cdr3_aa: CASSMGTGAYEQYF

j_call: TRBJ1-3
v_call: TRBV11-2
cdr3_length: 15
clone_size: .
d_call: .
cdr3_nt: TGTGCCAGCAGCTTAGAGAGAGGGTCTGGAAACACCATATATTTT
cdr3_aa: CASSLERGSGNTIYF

j_call: TRBJ1-6
v_call: TRBV7-9
cdr3_length: 15
clone_size: .
d_call: TRBD1
cdr3_nt: TGTGCCAGCAGCTTAGGGACAGGGTATAATTCACCCCTCCACTTT
cdr3_aa: CASSLGTGYNSPLHF

j_call: TRBJ1-2
v_call: TRBV18
cdr3_length: 13
clone_size: .
d_call: TRBD1
cdr3_nt: TGTGCCAGCTCGCCAAGGACAGGGATGGGCTACACCTTC
cdr3_aa: CASSPRTGMGYTF

j_call: TRBJ1-5
v_call: TRBV28
cdr3_length: 13
clone_size: .
d_call: .
cdr3_nt: TGTGCCAGCAGTTGGCGGGGAAATCAGCCCCAGCATTTT
cdr3_aa: CASSWRGNQPQHF

j_call: TRBJ1-4
v_call: TRBV28
cdr3_length: 15
clone_size: .
d_call: TRBD1
cdr3_nt: TGTGCCAGCAGTTTACCCGGACAGGGGGTTGAAAAACTGTTTTTT
cdr3_aa: CASSLPGQGVEKLFF

j_call: TRBJ1-1
v_call: TRBV6-1
cdr3_length: 14
clone_size: .
d_call: .
cdr3_nt: TGTGCCAGCAGTGAAGTCAGTATGAACACTGAAGCTTTCTTT
cdr3_aa: CASSEVSMNTEAFF

j_call: TRBJ1-3
v_call: TRBV6-1
cdr3_length: 17
clone_size: few
d_call: TRBD1
cdr3_nt: TGTGCCAGCAGTGAAGCAGGGACAGGGGGAGGGAGAGGCACCATATATTTT
cdr3_aa: CASSEAGTGGGRGTIYF

j_call: TRBJ2-1
v_call: TRBV27
cdr3_length: 17
clone_size: .
d_call: TRBD2
cdr3_nt: TGTGCCAGCAAAAGAGGCCCTAGTACTAGCGGGAATGAGGCGCAGTTCTTC
cdr3_aa: CASKRGPSTSGNEAQFF

j_call: TRBJ2-1
v_call: TRBV19
cdr3_length: 14
clone_size: once
d_call: .
cdr3_nt: TGTGCCAGTAGTATAATGGGGCCCAGAAATGAGCAGTTCTTC
cdr3_aa: CASSIMGPRNEQFF

j_call: TRBJ1-2
v_call: TRBV28
cdr3_length: 12
clone_size: .
d_call: .
cdr3_nt: TGTGCCAGCAGTACGGGACTTTATGGCTACACCTTC
cdr3_aa: CASSTGLYGYTF

j_call: TRBJ2-5
v_call: TRBV4-1
cdr3_length: 14
clone_size: few
d_call: TRBD1
cdr3_nt: TGCGCCAGCAGCCGAGACAGGGCAAGGGAGACCCAGTACTTC
cdr3_aa: CASSRDRARETQYF

j_call: TRBJ2-1
v_call: TRBV6-5
cdr3_length: 15
clone_size: .
d_call: .
cdr3_nt: TGTGCCAGCACCACGGGGGGACACCTATACAATGAGCAGTTCTTC
cdr3_aa: CASTTGGHLYNEQFF

j_call: TRBJ2-1
v_call: TRBV28
cdr3_length: 16
clone_size: .
d_call: TRBD2
cdr3_nt: TGTGCCAGCGGCGAGGGGCGGGAGTACTCCTACAATGAGCAGTTCTTC
cdr3_aa: CASGEGREYSYNEQFF

j_call: TRBJ2-1
v_call: TRBV27
cdr3_length: 16
clone_size: .
d_call: TRBD2
cdr3_nt: TGTGCCAGCAGGTCCTTGACTAGCGGGAGGGCCGCTGAGCAGTTCTTC
cdr3_aa: CASRSLTSGRAAEQFF

j_call: TRBJ2-1
v_call: TRBV7-9
cdr3_length: 17
clone_size: .
d_call: TRBD1
cdr3_nt: TGTGCCAGCAGCTTCCCCGACAGGGGGGTCCTCTACAATGAGCAGTTCTTC
cdr3_aa: CASSFPDRGVLYNEQFF

j_call: TRBJ2-3
v_call: TRBV7-2
cdr3_length: 16
clone_size: .
d_call: TRBD2
cdr3_nt: TGTGCCAGCAGCTTAGCCGGCGGGAGGGCCGGGGATACGCAGTATTTT
cdr3_aa: CASSLAGGRAGDTQYF

j_call: TRBJ2-3
v_call: TRBV28
cdr3_length: 14
clone_size: .
d_call: TRBD2
cdr3_nt: TGTGCCAGCGGAACTAGCGGTATTTTAGATACGCAGTATTTT
cdr3_aa: CASGTSGILDTQYF

j_call: TRBJ2-7
v_call: TRBV6-5
cdr3_length: 14
clone_size: .
d_call: TRBD1
cdr3_nt: TGTGCCAGCAAGGGGAGACAGGGCAGATACGAGCAGTACTTC
cdr3_aa: CASKGRQGRYEQYF

j_call: TRBJ2-2
v_call: TRBV2
cdr3_length: 10
clone_size: few
d_call: .
cdr3_nt: TGTGCCAGCAAATATTTGGAGCTGTTTTTT
cdr3_aa: CASKYLELFF

j_call: TRBJ2-7
v_call: TRBV27
cdr3_length: 12
clone_size: few
d_call: .
cdr3_nt: TGTGCCAGCAGTTTTATCGGCGGCGAGCAGTACTTC
cdr3_aa: CASSFIGGEQYF

j_call: TRBJ2-5
v_call: TRBV5-1
cdr3_length: 15
clone_size: .
d_call: TRBD2
cdr3_nt: TGCGCCAGCAGCTTGGTGGGGACTAGCCAAGTGACCCAGTACTTC
cdr3_aa: CASSLVGTSQVTQYF

j_call: TRBJ1-1
v_call: TRBV19
cdr3_length: 14
clone_size: .
d_call: TRBD1
cdr3_nt: TGTGCCAGTACTTGGGGACAGGGGAACACTGAAGCTTTCTTT
cdr3_aa: CASTWGQGNTEAFF

j_call: TRBJ2-7
v_call: TRBV27
cdr3_length: 14
clone_size: .
d_call: TRBD2
cdr3_nt: TGTGCCAGCAGAAACGGACTAGCGGGGCAGGAGCAGTACTTC
cdr3_aa: CASRNGLAGQEQYF

j_call: TRBJ2-7
v_call: TRBV6-5
cdr3_length: 14
clone_size: .
d_call: TRBD2
cdr3_nt: TGTGCCAGCGGGGAGGGGCAGAGCTCCTACGAGCAGTACTTC
cdr3_aa: CASGEGQSSYEQYF

j_call: TRBJ1-5
v_call: TRBV10-2
cdr3_length: 13
clone_size: .
d_call: .
cdr3_nt: TGCGCCAGCAGTGAGCGGAGGAATCAGCCCCAGCATTTT
cdr3_aa: CASSERRNQPQHF

j_call: TRBJ2-1
v_call: TRBV5-8
cdr3_length: 15
clone_size: .
d_call: .
cdr3_nt: TGTGCCAGCAGCTTGTGGGGGGAGAGCAACAATGAGCAGTTCTTC
cdr3_aa: CASSLWGESNNEQFF

j_call: TRBJ2-2
v_call: TRBV6-6
cdr3_length: 16
clone_size: .
d_call: TRBD2
cdr3_nt: TGTGCCAGCAGTTCCACTAGCGGGGGTCTCACCGGGGAGCTGTTTTTT
cdr3_aa: CASSSTSGGLTGELFF

j_call: TRBJ1-4
v_call: TRBV4-3
cdr3_length: 17
clone_size: .
d_call: TRBD1
cdr3_nt: TGCGCCAGCAGCCAGGACGGAGGGGGACAGGGGGCCCGAAAACTGTTTTTT
cdr3_aa: CASSQDGGGQGARKLFF

j_call: TRBJ2-4
v_call: TRBV4-3
cdr3_length: 16
clone_size: .
d_call: TRBD1
cdr3_nt: TGCGCCAGCAGCCAAGCCCATCCCCGACAGGGCGACATTCAGTACTTC
cdr3_aa: CASSQAHPRQGDIQYF

j_call: TRBJ2-7
v_call: TRBV28
cdr3_length: 14
clone_size: few
d_call: TRBD1
cdr3_nt: TGTGCCAGCAGTTCCCTGACAGGGGCCTCCGAGCAGTACTTC
cdr3_aa: CASSSLTGASEQYF

j_call: TRBJ1-2
v_call: TRBV7-9
cdr3_length: 15
clone_size: .
d_call: TRBD1
cdr3_nt: TGTGCCAGCAGTCCGTCGAACAGGGGAGCCTATGGCTACACCTTC
cdr3_aa: CASSPSNRGAYGYTF